This T cell receptor (beta chain) was captured in a study of T-cell memory formation after mild COVID-19. Study-level background: Among the donors, TCR clusters were largely specific to each donor.

V dropped 4 bases and J dropped 5 bases, with 18 bases sitting between them. Germline CDR1 is SQVTM and CDR2 is ANQGSEA. CDR3 length equals 14 residues. Overall study findings and caveats: Contracting CD4+ clones were located mainly in CM and EM, and CD8+ clones in EMRA.

This clonotype has just a few counts. What it binds is not known. UMIs and sample barcodes were carried by the TCR alpha and TCR beta cDNA libraries that 5'RACE produced using constant-segment primers. TCRdb recomputed calls from the 5' RACE reads with MiXCR, one row per CDR3 protein. Of about 190,000 distinct CDR3 sequences in the sample, 15% to 20% are singletons; the top ten hold 2.4%. J is TRBJ2-7 and V is TRBV29-1, with D perhaps being TRBD1 or TRBD2 (5 bases each). The receptor comes from an adult woman who had mild COVID-19 (a few samples of this study predate the infection). Cell type and time point are not known. The sample was PBMCs or a T cell subset sorted from them (not recorded which). The CDR3, as DNA: TGCAGCGTTGGCGGATCCGGGACGGTCCACGAGCAGTACTTC. This gives the protein CSVGGSGTVHEQYF.